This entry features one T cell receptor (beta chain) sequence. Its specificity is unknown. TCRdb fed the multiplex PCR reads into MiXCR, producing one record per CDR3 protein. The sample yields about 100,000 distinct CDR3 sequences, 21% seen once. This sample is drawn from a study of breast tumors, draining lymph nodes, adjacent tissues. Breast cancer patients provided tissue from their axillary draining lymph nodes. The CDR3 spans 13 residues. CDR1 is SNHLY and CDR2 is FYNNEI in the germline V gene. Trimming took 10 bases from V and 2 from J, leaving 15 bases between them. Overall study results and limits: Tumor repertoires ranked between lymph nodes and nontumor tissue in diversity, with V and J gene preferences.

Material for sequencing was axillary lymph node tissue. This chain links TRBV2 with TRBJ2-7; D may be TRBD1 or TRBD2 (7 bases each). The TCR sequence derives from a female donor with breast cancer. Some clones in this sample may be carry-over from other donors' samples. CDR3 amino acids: CAIQGGDTYEQYF. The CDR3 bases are TGTGCCATCCAGGGGGGGGATACCTACGAGCAGTACTTC.